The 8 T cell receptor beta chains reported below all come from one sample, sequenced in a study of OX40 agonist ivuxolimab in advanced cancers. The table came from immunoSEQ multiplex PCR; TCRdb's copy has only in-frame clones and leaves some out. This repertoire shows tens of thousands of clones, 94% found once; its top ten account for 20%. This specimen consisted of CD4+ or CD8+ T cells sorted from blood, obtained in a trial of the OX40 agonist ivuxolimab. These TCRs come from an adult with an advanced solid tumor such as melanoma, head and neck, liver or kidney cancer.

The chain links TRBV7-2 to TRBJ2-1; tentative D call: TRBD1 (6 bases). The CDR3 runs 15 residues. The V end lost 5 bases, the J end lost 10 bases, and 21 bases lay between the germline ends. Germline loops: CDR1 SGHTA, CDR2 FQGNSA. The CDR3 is CASSHKDRRPNEQFF. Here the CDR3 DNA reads TGTGCCAGCAGCCACAAGGACAGAAGACCGAACGAGCAGTTCTTC.

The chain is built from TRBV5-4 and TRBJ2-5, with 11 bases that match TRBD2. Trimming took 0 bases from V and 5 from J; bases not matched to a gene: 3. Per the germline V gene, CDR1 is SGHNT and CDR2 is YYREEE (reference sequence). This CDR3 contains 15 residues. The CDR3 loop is CASSLGTSGLETQYF. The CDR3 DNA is TGTGCCAGCAGCTTGGGGACTAGCGGGTTGGAGACCCAGTACTTC.

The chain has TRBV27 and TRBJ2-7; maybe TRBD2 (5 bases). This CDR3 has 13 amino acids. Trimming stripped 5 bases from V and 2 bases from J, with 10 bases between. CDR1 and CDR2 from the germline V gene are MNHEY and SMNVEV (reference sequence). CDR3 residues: CASSLAEAYEQYF. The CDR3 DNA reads TGTGCCAGCAGTCTCGCGGAGGCCTACGAGCAGTACTTC.

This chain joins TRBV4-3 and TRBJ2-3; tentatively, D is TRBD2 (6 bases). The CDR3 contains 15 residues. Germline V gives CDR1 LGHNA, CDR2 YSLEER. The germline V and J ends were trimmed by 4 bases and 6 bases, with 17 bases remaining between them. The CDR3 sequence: CASSLRWAGTDTQYF. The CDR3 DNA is TGCGCCAGCAGCCTCCGGTGGGCGGGGACGGATACGCAGTATTTT.

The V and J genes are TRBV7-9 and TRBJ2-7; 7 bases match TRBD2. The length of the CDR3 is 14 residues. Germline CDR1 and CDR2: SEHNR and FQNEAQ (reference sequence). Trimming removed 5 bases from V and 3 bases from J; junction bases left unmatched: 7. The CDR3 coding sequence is TGTGCCAGCAGCCGGGGACCTAGCGGCTACGAGCAGTACTTC. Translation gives CASSRGPSGYEQYF.

This CDR3 is CASTAGTDVYGYTF. The CDR3 DNA reads TGTGCCAGTACGGCAGGGACGGATGTTTATGGCTACACCTTC. V is TRBV19 and J is TRBJ1-2; D is possibly TRBD1 (5 bases). This CDR3 has 14 amino acids. CDR1 is LNHDA, CDR2 SQIVND, per germline (reference sequence). V was cut by 7 bases and J by 5 bases, with 17 bases left in between.

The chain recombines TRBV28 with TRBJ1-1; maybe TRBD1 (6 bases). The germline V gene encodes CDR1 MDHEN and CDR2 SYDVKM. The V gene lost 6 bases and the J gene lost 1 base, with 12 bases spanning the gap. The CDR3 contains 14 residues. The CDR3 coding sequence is TGTGCCAGCAGCCCGGGACACCCGAACACTGAAGCTTTCTTT. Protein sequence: CASSPGHPNTEAFF.

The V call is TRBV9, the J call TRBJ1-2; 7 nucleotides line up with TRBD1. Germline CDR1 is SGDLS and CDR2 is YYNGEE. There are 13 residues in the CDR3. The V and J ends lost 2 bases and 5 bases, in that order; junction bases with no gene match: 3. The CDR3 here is CASSVATGYGYTF. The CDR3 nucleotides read TGTGCCAGCAGCGTCGCGACAGGGTATGGCTACACCTTC.